The 30 T cell receptor beta chains listed next were all sequenced from one sample in a study of OX40 agonist ivuxolimab in advanced cancers. Sequencing was performed with immunoSEQ multiplex PCR; in TCRdb, only in-frame clones are kept and a portion is missing. In the table there are under 60,000 clones, around 86% of which are singletons. The material sequenced was CD4+ or CD8+ T cells sorted from blood, taken in a trial of the OX40 agonist ivuxolimab. The receptor set was obtained from an adult with an advanced solid tumor such as melanoma, head and neck, liver or kidney cancer.

V is TRBV11-3 and J is TRBJ2-2; 9 bases fit TRBD1. With 1 base clipped from V and 3 bases from J, the junction kept 0 bases outside the gene matches. CDR3 length equals 15 residues. The germline CDR1 and CDR2 sequences are SGHNT and YENEEA. The CDR3 loop reads CASSLGTGDTGELFF. The CDR3 region has the DNA TGTGCCAGCAGCTTAGGGACAGGGGACACCGGGGAGCTGTTTTTT.

The genes are TRBV6-5 and TRBJ2-7, with D maybe TRBD1 (6 bases). The CDR3 totals 14 residues. Trimming left V 2 bases short and J 2 bases short, with 10 bases between. Germline-derived CDR1 and CDR2 are MNHEY and SVGAGI. Here the CDR3 DNA reads TGTGCCAGCAGTTACGGTGGGGGCGCCTACGAGCAGTACTTC. Translating it yields CASSYGGGAYEQYF.

By sample fraction, this clone is medium-sized. V gene TRBV10-1 combines with J gene TRBJ2-1; no reliable D call. The CDR3 totals 10 residues. The V and J ends lost 6 bases and 10 bases respectively, with 7 bases between them. The V gene's germline CDR1 is WNHNN and CDR2 SYGVQD (reference sequence). CDR3: CASSRAEQFF. DNA for the CDR3: TGCGCCAGCAGCCGCGCCGAGCAGTTCTTC.

This chain connects TRBV9 to TRBJ2-1, with TRBD1 as a possible D gene (7 bases). V gave up 4 bases and J gave up 6 bases, with 14 bases separating them. The length of the CDR3 is 14 residues. Germline V lookup: CDR1 SGDLS, CDR2 YYNGEE. The CDR3 DNA reads as TGTGCCAGCAGCACAGCTCAGGGGGGCAATGAGCAGTTCTTC. Encoded protein: CASSTAQGGNEQFF.

The V gene is TRBV13, the J gene TRBJ1-2; 7 bases fit TRBD1. V trimming: 2 bases; J trimming: 4 bases; junction bases outside the gene matches: 4. The CDR3 contains 14 residues. Germline V gene sequence: CDR1 PRHDT, CDR2 FYEKMQ (reference sequence). In DNA, the CDR3 is TGTGCCAGCAGCTTAAACAGGGGATTCTATGGCTACACCTTC. Translated: CASSLNRGFYGYTF.

J is TRBJ2-1 and V is TRBV9; TRBD2 might be the D (5 bases). Trimming cost V 0 bases and J 10 bases, with 11 bases left between them. The germline V gene has CDR1 SGDLS and CDR2 YYNGEE. The length of the CDR3 is 13 residues. The CDR3 DNA reads TGTGCCAGCAGCGTAGCTCTAGCCCCCGAGCAGTTCTTC. Protein product: CASSVALAPEQFF.

This sequence joins TRBV5-4 and TRBJ2-7; 9 bases line up with TRBD1. The junction had 10 bases not matched to a gene; V was cut back by 4 bases and J by 2 bases. The CDR3 runs to 16 residues. Germline V gene sequence: CDR1 SGHNT, CDR2 YYREEE (reference sequence). The CDR3 is CASSTTAGTGTYEQYF. DNA for the CDR3: TGTGCCAGCAGCACGACCGCCGGGACAGGGACCTACGAGCAGTACTTC.

The V gene is TRBV6-1, the J gene TRBJ2-1, with D perhaps matching TRBD1 or TRBD2 (7 bases each). Trimming left V 7 bases short and J 0 bases short, with 13 bases between. CDR1 is MNHNS, CDR2 SASEGT, per germline. This CDR3 has 15 amino acids. The CDR3: CASTKRDSSYNEQFF. As DNA, the CDR3 is TGTGCCAGCACCAAGCGGGACAGCTCCTACAATGAGCAGTTCTTC.

V usage is TRBV7-9 and J usage is TRBJ1-3; D may be TRBD1 (6 bases). CDR1 and CDR2 (germline): SEHNR, FQNEAQ (reference sequence). This CDR3 contains 15 residues. Trimming shortened V by 6 bases and J by 0 bases, and 12 bases separated the two germline ends. CDR3 nucleotides: TGTGCCAGCAGTCCAACAGGGAGCTCTGGAAACACCATATATTTT. It translates to CASSPTGSSGNTIYF.

This clone was seen just once. The gene calls are TRBV4-3 and TRBJ1-3; D is unresolved. Germline CDR1 and CDR2: LGHNA and YSLEER. V lost 4 bases to trimming and J lost 3 bases, with 13 bases between them. The CDR3 runs 15 residues. The CDR3 spells CASSPPGRIGNTIYF. The DNA of the CDR3 is TGCGCCAGCAGCCCACCCGGGCGGATTGGAAACACCATATATTTT.

On this clone: The junction shows a germline mismatch at one end, possibly a read error. The rearrangement uses TRBV7-7 and TRBJ1-2, with D possibly matching TRBD1 (6 bases). This CDR3 spans 15 amino acids. The germline V gene has CDR1 SSHAT and CDR2 FNYEAQ (reference sequence). The CDR3 nucleotides are TGTGCTAGCAGCTTAGTAGACACAGGGCTCTATGGCTACACCTTC. Protein product: CASSLVDTGLYGYTF.

This chain uses TRBV27 with TRBJ2-7, with D perhaps being TRBD1 or TRBD2 (5 bases each). From germline, CDR1 is MNHEY and CDR2 SMNVEV (reference sequence). V was shortened by 2 bases and J by 3 bases, with 14 bases between the two germline ends. The CDR3 is 15 amino acids. CDR3 residues: CASSLTGAASYEQYF. The CDR3 DNA follows: TGTGCCAGCAGTTTAACCGGGGCGGCAAGCTACGAGCAGTACTTC.

The chain recombines TRBV27 with TRBJ2-4; no clear D. This CDR3 contains 17 residues. Trimming stripped 4 bases from V and 1 base from J, with 17 bases between. Germline assignment: CDR1 MNHEY and CDR2 SMNVEV (reference sequence). This CDR3 reads CASSSLPNRFAKNIQYF. Written as DNA, the CDR3 is TGTGCCAGCAGTTCCCTCCCCAATCGGTTCGCCAAAAACATTCAGTACTTC.

The CDR3 loop is CASSYSTSGATDTQYF. CDR3 bases: TGTGCCAGCAGTTACTCGACTAGCGGGGCGACAGATACGCAGTATTTT. The chain uses TRBV6-5 and TRBJ2-3; 11 bases fit TRBD2. The CDR3 consists of 16 residues. V shed 0 bases and J 3 bases; nucleotides not matched to a gene: 2. The germline V gene has CDR1 MNHEY and CDR2 SVGAGI.

V and J are TRBV2 and TRBJ2-2; D is possibly TRBD2 (6 bases). V was trimmed by 6 bases and J by 9 bases, leaving 20 bases between them. The length of the CDR3 is 15 residues. Germline lookup yields CDR1 SNHLY and CDR2 FYNNEI. The DNA of the CDR3 is TGTGCCAGCAGAGAACCTACGGGACTTATCTGGGAGCTGTTTTTT. Translation gives CASREPTGLIWELFF.

The CDR3 region is CASSNGFASNEQFF. CDR3 DNA sequence: TGTGCCAGCAGTAACGGCTTTGCTTCCAATGAGCAGTTCTTC. The chain links TRBV27 to TRBJ2-1; D unresolved. This CDR3 region has 14 residues. Germline CDR1 reads MNHEY; CDR2 reads SMNVEV (reference sequence). Trimming took 5 bases from V and 6 from J, leaving 14 bases between them.

The gene calls are TRBV6-6 and TRBJ2-7; 12 bases agree with TRBD2. The V segment lost 6 bases and the J segment 6 bases; nucleotides outside the gene matches: 9. The germline V gene encodes CDR1 MNHNY and CDR2 SVGAGI (reference sequence). The CDR3 is 15 amino acids. Here the CDR3 reads CASSPSSGRVGEQYF. In DNA, the CDR3 is TGTGCCAGCAGCCCTTCTAGCGGGAGGGTGGGCGAGCAGTACTTC.

The chain combines TRBV7-9 with TRBJ1-1; 10 positions agree with TRBD1. The CDR3 is made up of 16 amino acids. CDR1 is SEHNR and CDR2 is FQNEAQ in the germline V gene (reference sequence). With 5 bases clipped from V and 4 bases from J, the junction kept 10 bases outside the gene matches. The CDR3: CASSIRQGALFTEAFF. The CDR3 coding sequence is TGTGCCAGCAGCATCCGACAGGGGGCTCTATTCACTGAAGCTTTCTTT.

This clone is termed medium-sized. The chain combines TRBV14 with TRBJ2-7, with unresolved D. The germline V and J ends were trimmed by 4 bases and 0 bases, with 10 bases remaining between them. Germline assignment: CDR1 SGHDN and CDR2 FVKESK. This CDR3 is 14 amino acids long. The CDR3 DNA reads as TGTGCCAGCAGCCTTCCGGGTACCTCCTACGAGCAGTACTTC. It codes for CASSLPGTSYEQYF.

V usage is TRBV6-6 and J usage is TRBJ2-7, with 10 bases aligning to TRBD2. V gave up 5 bases and J gave up 3 bases; unmatched junction bases: 7. This CDR3 contains 15 residues. Per germline, CDR1 MNHNY and CDR2 SVGAGI (reference sequence). DNA for the CDR3: TGTGCCAGCAGTACCATAGCGGGAGGACGCTACGAGCAGTACTTC. Encoded protein: CASSTIAGGRYEQYF.

Regarding this clone: The junction shows a germline mismatch at one end, possibly a read error. CDR3 nucleotides: TGTGCCAGCAGCGCCGGTGGGAGCACATATACGCAGTATTTT. It specifies CASSAGGSTYTQYF. V is TRBV11-3 and J is TRBJ2-3, with D possibly TRBD2 on 5 matching bases. The CDR3 length is 14 residues. Germline loops: CDR1 SGHNT, CDR2 YENEEA.

The chain links TRBV10-3 to TRBJ2-7, with 11 bases matching TRBD2. This CDR3 spans 15 amino acids. Germline V CDR1 and CDR2: ENHRY, SYGVKD. The junction had 8 bases not matched to a gene; V was cut back by 7 bases and J by 3 bases. The DNA for the CDR3 is TGTGCCATCAAGTTACTAGCGGGGGATCACTACGAGCAGTACTTC. Its protein is CAIKLLAGDHYEQYF.

The chain uses TRBV18 and TRBJ1-5; the D is unclear. Trimming took 6 bases from V and 2 from J, leaving 8 bases between them. The CDR3 contains 13 residues. Germline CDR1 is KGHSH and CDR2 is LQKENI. The CDR3 region is CASSRAGNQPQHF. CDR3 in DNA: TGTGCCAGCTCCCGCGCCGGCAATCAGCCCCAGCATTTT.

Comments on this clone: One end of the junction is discordant with germline, which a read error may explain. CDR3 nucleotide sequence: TGTGCCAGCAGTTATAGCGGGGACGGGGAGCTGCTTTTT. Protein: CASSYSGDGELLF. V usage is TRBV6-5 and J usage is TRBJ2-2, with 8 bases identical to TRBD2. This CDR3 region has 13 residues. In germline, CDR1 is MNHEY, CDR2 SVGAGI.

The chain has TRBV19 and TRBJ2-6, with D perhaps TRBD2 (6 bases). Germline CDR1 LNHDA, CDR2 SQIVND (reference sequence). V was trimmed by 7 bases and J by 3 bases, leaving 28 bases between them. This CDR3 region has 20 residues. The CDR3 protein is CASTPPGGRRSQVGANVLTF. In DNA, the CDR3 is TGTGCCAGTACCCCACCCGGGGGTCGACGGAGCCAAGTTGGGGCCAACGTCCTGACTTTC.

The chain uses TRBV7-9 and TRBJ2-3; TRBD2 is a possible D gene (6 bases). The CDR3 contains 17 residues. Germline loops: CDR1 SEHNR, CDR2 FQNEAQ (reference sequence). Trimming removed 4 bases from V and 2 bases from J, with 19 bases in between. The CDR3 reads CASSSSMGLHTTDTQYF. The CDR3 nucleotides read TGTGCCAGCAGCTCCTCCATGGGACTTCACACCACAGATACGCAGTATTTT.

This rearrangement joins TRBV4-3 to TRBJ2-2; D gene uncertain. The V end lost 0 bases, the J end lost 6 bases, and 5 bases lay between the germline ends. Germline assignment: CDR1 LGHNA and CDR2 YSLEER. The CDR3 covers 13 residues. This CDR3 is CASSQDSAGELFF. The CDR3, as DNA: TGCGCCAGCAGCCAAGACAGCGCCGGGGAGCTGTTTTTT.

V and J are TRBV7-9 and TRBJ1-4; TRBD1 agrees at 7 bases. Germline V gene lookup returns CDR1 SEHNR and CDR2 FQNEAQ (reference sequence). The length of the CDR3 is 14 residues. V gave up 5 bases and J gave up 8 bases; unmatched junction bases: 8. CDR3 coding DNA: TGTGCCAGCAGCCACACAGGGGAGGCGGAAAAACTGTTTTTT. It codes for CASSHTGEAEKLFF.

This chain links TRBV29-1 with TRBJ1-2; weak D call: TRBD1 (5 bases). CDR1 and CDR2 from the germline V gene are SQVTM and ANQGSEA. Trimming cost V 7 bases and J 5 bases, with 17 bases left between them. This CDR3 has 13 amino acids. The chain's CDR3 is CSAASGDSYGYTF. CDR3 nucleotides: TGCAGCGCTGCGTCGGGGGATTCGTATGGCTACACCTTC.

The rearrangement links TRBV5-4 to TRBJ2-7, with 9 bases matching TRBD2. V trimming: 2 bases; J trimming: 1 base; junction bases outside the gene matches: 1. The CDR3 length is 14 residues. The V gene's germline CDR1 is SGHNT and CDR2 YYREEE (reference sequence). The chain's CDR3 is CASSLAGGSYEQYF. The CDR3 DNA follows: TGTGCCAGCAGCTTAGCGGGGGGTTCCTACGAGCAGTACTTC.